What follows are 18 T cell receptor beta chains derived from one specimen sequenced in a study of cytomegalovirus exposure and HLA in healthy donors. Use of 60 Vbeta and 13 Jbeta primers characterized the PCR. Generated by immunoSEQ multiplex PCR, the TCRdb table keeps only in-frame clones and is missing some. The table includes 110,000 or so clones, 65% to 85% detected once. Sample: PBMCs. All receptors derive from a woman aged 18-29 years in good health and CMV-seronegative.

This clone has a handful of counts. The chain recombines TRBV6-1 with TRBJ1-1; D uncertain. The V end lost 5 bases, the J end lost 0 bases, and 10 bases lay between the germline ends. CDR3 length: 14 residues. Looked up from germline, CDR1 is MNHNS and CDR2 is SASEGT. In DNA form, the CDR3 reads TGTGCCAGCAGTTTAGAGGCCGTGAACACTGAAGCTTTCTTT. This encodes CASSLEAVNTEAFF.

This clone was observed a few times. The V and J genes are TRBV11-2 and TRBJ1-4; 7 bases align to TRBD1. With 4 bases clipped from V and 8 bases from J, the junction kept 7 bases outside the gene matches. The germline V gene encodes CDR1 SGHAT and CDR2 FQNNGV. The CDR3 loop spans 14 amino acids. For the CDR3, the DNA is TGTGCCAGCAGCTCCCTGACAGGGAGAGAAAAACTGTTTTTT. It yields the protein CASSSLTGREKLFF.

This clone occurred once. V and J are TRBV11-3 and TRBJ2-5; maybe TRBD2 (6 bases). The CDR3 extends over 12 amino acids. Germline V gene sequence: CDR1 SGHNT, CDR2 YENEEA. V lost 5 bases and J lost 4, with 8 bases in between. The CDR3 is CASSTGGETQYF. The DNA of the CDR3 is TGTGCCAGCAGCACCGGGGGAGAGACCCAGTACTTC.

The chain uses TRBV19 and TRBJ2-2; a weak D match, TRBD1 (6 bases). The CDR3 consists of 14 residues. The germline V gene encodes CDR1 LNHDA and CDR2 SQIVND (reference sequence). Trimming took off 7 bases at V and 8 bases at J, with 17 bases between the two ends. Written as DNA, the CDR3 is TGTGCCAGTAAAGGGGGACCCTCCGGGGGGGAGCTGTTTTTT. Translating gives CASKGGPSGGELFF.

The chain is built from TRBV2 and TRBJ1-2; D is unclear. The CDR3 length is 12 residues. Germline assignment: CDR1 SNHLY and CDR2 FYNNEI. V was trimmed by 8 bases and J by 4 bases, leaving 11 bases between them. Here the CDR3 reads CASVPEVYGYTF. In nucleotides, the CDR3 is TGTGCCAGCGTACCAGAAGTCTATGGCTACACCTTC.

On this clone: Germline is not matched at one junction end, which may reflect a read error. Different DNA sequences within this sample yield the same CDR3. The genes are TRBV6-1 and TRBJ1-1; D remains ambiguous. Germline V CDR1 and CDR2: MNHNS, SASEGT. The CDR3 totals 11 residues. The CDR3 coding sequence is TGTGCCAGCCGAGAGAGGACTGAGGCTTTCTTT. This codes for CASRERTEAFF.

This chain joins TRBV30 and TRBJ1-1; D gene unclear. The V gene lost 2 bases and the J gene lost 0 bases, with 7 bases spanning the gap. Germline assignment: CDR1 GTSNPN and CDR2 SVGIG (reference sequence). This CDR3 has 13 residues. The CDR3 sequence: CAWSYTLNTEAFF. CDR3 bases: TGTGCCTGGAGTTACACATTGAACACTGAAGCTTTCTTT.

The chain employs TRBV6-1 and TRBJ2-7; 11 bases map to TRBD2. Germline V gene sequence: CDR1 MNHNS, CDR2 SASEGT. The CDR3 extends over 15 amino acids. V lost 8 bases and J lost 4; bases outside the gene matches: 10. The CDR3 DNA is TGTGCCAGCCGATTACGACTAGCGGGGACTTACGAGCAGTACGTC. It translates to CASRLRLAGTYEQYV.

The rearrangement links TRBV28 to TRBJ2-3; 10 nucleotides agree with TRBD2. Looked up from germline, CDR1 is MDHEN and CDR2 is SYDVKM. This CDR3 is built from 15 residues. Germline trimming cut 5 bases from V and 6 bases from J; bases unmatched to any gene: 8. CDR3 sequence reads: CASSPAGTSADTQYF. CDR3 sequence (DNA): TGTGCCAGCAGTCCCGCCGGGACTAGCGCGGATACGCAGTATTTT.

A single count supports this clone. The chain carries TRBV19 and TRBJ1-5, with a weak D call TRBD1 (5 bases). Germline CDR1 is LNHDA and CDR2 is SQIVND (reference sequence). This CDR3 is built from 13 residues. Trimming removed 7 bases at V and 4 bases at J, with 11 bases between. CDR3 protein: CASKGAPNQPQHF. The CDR3 DNA reads as TGTGCCAGTAAAGGGGCTCCAAATCAGCCCCAGCATTTT.

This rearrangement joins TRBV25-1 to TRBJ2-4; 8 nucleotides match TRBD1. Per germline, CDR1 MGHDK and CDR2 SYGVNS. The junction had 16 bases not matched to a gene; V was cut back by 11 bases and J by 7 bases. The CDR3 contains 15 residues. CDR3 protein: CAGGEGRQGANIQYF. DNA for the CDR3: TGTGCCGGCGGAGAGGGTAGGCAGGGGGCGAACATTCAGTACTTC.

This rearrangement joins TRBV19 to TRBJ2-1, with a weak D call TRBD2 (5 bases). The germline V and J ends were trimmed by 5 bases and 7 bases, with 12 bases remaining between them. CDR3 size: 13 residues. Germline V lookup: CDR1 LNHDA, CDR2 SQIVND (reference sequence). Here the CDR3 reads CASSPRTVNEQFF. The CDR3 DNA sequence: TGTGCCAGTAGTCCCCGGACTGTAAATGAGCAGTTCTTC.

This clone was picked up one time. The chain employs TRBV11-2 and TRBJ2-1; D may be TRBD1 (5 bases). Trimming pared 1 base from V and 7 bases from J, leaving 8 bases between. The CDR3 sequence is 13 residues long. CDR1 is SGHAT and CDR2 is FQNNGV in the germline V gene. The CDR3 DNA sequence: TGTGCCAGCAGCTTAGGCAGGGCAAATGAGCAGTTCTTC. This encodes CASSLGRANEQFF. Based on the CDR3 plus reference TRBV11-2 and TRBJ2-1, the full variable domain is EAGVAQSPRYKIIEKRQSVAFWCNPISGHATLYWYQQILGQGPKLLIQFQNNGVVDDSQLPKDRFSAERLKGVDSTLKIQPAKLEDSAVYLCASSLGRANEQFFGPGTRLTVL.

The J gene is TRBJ2-3, the V gene TRBV27; 7 bases agree with TRBD1. Per germline, CDR1 MNHEY and CDR2 SMNVEV (reference sequence). V shed 2 bases and J 5 bases; nucleotides not matched to a gene: 1. This CDR3 comprises 13 residues. The CDR3 sequence is CASSLRDRDTQYF. The CDR3 bases are TGTGCCAGCAGTTTACGGGACAGAGATACGCAGTATTTT.

The J gene is TRBJ1-1, the V gene TRBV7-2, with D maybe TRBD1 (5 bases). CDR3 length: 15 amino acids. V lost 6 bases and J 5 bases, leaving 19 bases between the germline ends. In germline, CDR1 is SGHTA, CDR2 FQGNSA. The CDR3: CASRPPGGPQTEAFF. The CDR3 nucleotides are TGTGCCAGCAGACCGCCCGGGGGACCCCAGACTGAAGCTTTCTTT. Together with reference TRBV7-2 and TRBJ1-1, the CDR3 gives the full variable domain: GAGVSQSPSNKVTEKGKDVELRCDPISGHTALYWYRQSLGQGLEFLIYFQGNSAPDKSGLPSDRFSAERTGGSVSTLTIQRTQQEDSAVYLCASRPPGGPQTEAFFGQGTRLTVV.

The CDR3 bases are TGTGCCAGTAGTACAGGGACAGGGACGGGCAATCAGCCCCAGCATTTT. Translation: CASSTGTGTGNQPQHF. J is TRBJ1-5 and V is TRBV19; 9 bases map to TRBD1. CDR1 is LNHDA and CDR2 is SQIVND in the germline V gene (reference sequence). Trimming removed 4 bases from V and 2 bases from J; junction bases left unmatched: 6. The CDR3 length is 16 residues. The whole variable domain, remainder taken from reference TRBV19 and TRBJ1-5, is DGGITQSPKYLFRKEGQNVTLSCEQNLNHDAMYWYRQDPGQGLRLIYYSQIVNDFQKGDIAEGYSVSREKKESFPLTVTSAQKNPTAFYLCASSTGTGTGNQPQHFGDGTRLSIL.

CDR3 coding DNA: TGTGCCATCAGTGACACTAGGGACTCCTCTAGCACAGATACGCAGTATTTT. Its translation is CAISDTRDSSSTDTQYF. The rearrangement uses TRBV10-3 and TRBJ2-3, with a weak D call TRBD2 (6 bases). The CDR3 has 17 residues. CDR1 and CDR2 from the germline V gene are ENHRY and SYGVKD. The ends were cut back, 3 bases at V and 0 bases at J, with 16 bases in the middle.

This sequence joins TRBV28 and TRBJ1-2; 7 positions agree with TRBD1. The CDR3 is 16 residues long. The V and J ends lost 6 bases and 8 bases, in that order; junction bases with no gene match: 18. The germline CDR1 and CDR2 sequences are MDHEN and SYDVKM. CDR3 sequence reads: CASRPDSAQGFWGYTF. As DNA, the CDR3 is TGTGCCAGCAGGCCCGACTCGGCACAGGGGTTTTGGGGCTACACCTTC.